The 8 T cell receptor beta chains listed next were all sequenced from one sample in a study of regulatory T cells in long-lasting Graves disease. Time point meaning: persistent/refractory GD, antithyroid drugs over 5 years with positive TRAb. Following extraction of RNA from PBMCs, that RNA was used to make the TCR library. Building of the TCR beta libraries involved iRepertoire HTBI primers and Arm-PCR of CDR3 regions. TCRdb analysed the multiplex PCR reads with MiXCR anew, one entry per CDR3 protein. The table shows 350,000 to 500,000 distinct CDR3 sequences, with around 23% occurring only once. The sequences come from peripheral blood mononuclear cells (PBMCs), collected when the disease was refractory, from a patient treated with antithyroid drugs. These receptors were obtained from a female donor with Graves disease.

The sample holds a few counts of this clonotype. The genes are TRBV6-1 and TRBJ1-1; D might be TRBD1 (6 bases). The V end was cut by 3 bases, the J end by 6 bases, with 20 bases between. The length of the CDR3 is 16 residues. Germline CDR1 MNHNS, CDR2 SASEGT. CDR3: CASSDTDSHLVSEAFF. The CDR3, as DNA: TGTGCCAGCAGTGATACGGACAGCCATCTGGTCTCTGAAGCTTTCTTT.

This chain joins TRBV5-4 and TRBJ2-4; D is ambiguous. CDR3 length equals 14 residues. Germline CDR1 and CDR2: SGHNT and YYREEE (reference sequence). With 2 bases removed from V and 2 bases from J, the gap between germline ends came to 8 bases. The CDR3 reads CASSFLGTKNIQYF. The CDR3 DNA reads as TGTGCCAGCAGCTTTCTAGGGACCAAAAACATTCAGTACTTC.

There are a few counts of this clonotype. As DNA, the CDR3 is TGTGCCAGCGGGTTCGCCGGGGAGCTGTTTTTT. It codes for CASGFAGELFF. The genes are TRBV3-1 and TRBJ2-2; D is uncertain. The CDR3 is 11 amino acids. CDR1 and CDR2 (germline): LGHDT, YNNKEL (reference sequence). V lost 8 bases to trimming and J lost 6 bases, with 7 bases between them. Drawing the rest from reference TRBV3-1 and TRBJ2-2, the complete variable domain is DTAVSQTPKYLVTQMGNDKSIKCEQNLGHDTMYWYKQDSKKFLKIMFSYNNKELIINETVPNRFSPKSPDKAHLNLHINSLELGDSAVYFCASGFAGELFFGEGSRLTVL.

The sample holds many counts of this clonotype. This chain links TRBV12-3 or TRBV12-4 with TRBJ1-3; 7 nucleotides line up with TRBD1. CDR3 length equals 16 residues. The V segment lost 5 bases and the J segment 0 bases; nucleotides outside the gene matches: 7. CDR3 loop: CASSRQGKSSGNTIYF. The CDR3 bases are TGTGCCAGCAGTCGACAGGGCAAATCCTCTGGAAACACCATATATTTT.

This clonotype has at least ten counts. The chain links TRBV20-1 to TRBJ2-5, with 7 bases lining up with TRBD2. The CDR3 loop spans 13 amino acids. The junction had 2 bases not matched to a gene; V was cut back by 3 bases and J by 1 base. CDR1 DFQATT and CDR2 SNEGSKA come from the germline V gene (reference sequence). The CDR3 region is CSARTSLQETQYF. Written as DNA, the CDR3 is TGCAGTGCTAGGACTAGCCTCCAAGAGACCCAGTACTTC.

This clonotype was picked up many times. The chain combines TRBV28 with TRBJ2-7; a weak D match, TRBD1 (5 bases). The CDR3 extends over 14 amino acids. Trimming took off 5 bases at V and 2 bases at J, with 13 bases between the two ends. Per germline, CDR1 MDHEN and CDR2 SYDVKM. The CDR3 protein is CASSPHRKPYEQYF. In nucleotides, the CDR3 is TGTGCCAGCAGTCCCCACAGGAAACCCTACGAGCAGTACTTC.

This clonotype appeared many times. The V call is TRBV2, the J call TRBJ2-1; TRBD2 aligns across 12 bases. Germline-derived CDR1 and CDR2 are SNHLY and FYNNEI. This CDR3 spans 14 amino acids. V was clipped by 5 bases and J by 8 bases; unmatched bases: 4. CDR3 sequence reads: CASSPTSGSYEQFF. CDR3 in DNA: TGTGCCAGCAGTCCGACTAGCGGGAGTTATGAGCAGTTCTTC.

This clonotype was counted a few times. This may be a read error: a much more frequent sequence differs by one nucleotide. This sequence joins TRBV12-3 or TRBV12-4 and TRBJ1-4; TRBD1 might be the D (5 bases). This CDR3 region has 13 residues. The DNA of the CDR3 is TGTGCCAGCAGTTTTGCAGGGAATGAAAAACCGTTTTTT. It is translated as CASSFAGNEKPFF.